The 3 T cell receptor beta chains below come from one sample, sequenced in a study of T cells in Graves' hyperthyroidism and ophthalmopathy. There were TCR beta CDR3 regions amplified from RNA transcripts. HTBI primers were used for first-round RT-PCR of the TCR CDR3. Via MiXCR, TCRdb re-called the multiplex PCR reads, giving one row per CDR3 protein. Of roughly 600,000 distinct CDR3 sequences in the sample, about 14% were seen once. Sequencing was done on a sample of blood. These receptors were obtained from a woman aged 45 to 65 with Graves' ophthalmopathy.

This clonotype was found many times. This chain links TRBV6-1 with TRBJ2-3; 10 bases agree with TRBD2. This CDR3 contains 15 residues. Unmatched junction bases numbered 3, after V lost 6 bases and J lost 0 bases. In germline, CDR1 is MNHNS, CDR2 SASEGT. The DNA of the CDR3 is TGTGCCAGCAGATCACTAGCGGGGAGCACAGATACGCAGTATTTT. Translation: CASRSLAGSTDTQYF.

This rearrangement joins TRBV24-1 to TRBJ2-2; D is uncertain. The CDR3 has 14 amino acids. Germline V gene data show CDR1 as KGHDR and CDR2 as SFDVKD. Trimming stripped 1 base from V and 4 bases from J, with 6 bases between. CDR3 sequence reads: CATSDFGLTGELFF. CDR3 DNA: TGTGCCACCAGTGATTTTGGCCTCACCGGGGAGCTGTTTTTT.

This rearrangement joins TRBV20-1 to TRBJ1-5; 8 bases are shared with TRBD1. The J segment lost 0 bases and the V segment lost 2 bases, leaving 3 bases of the junction unmatched. This CDR3 is 15 amino acids long. Germline lookup yields CDR1 DFQATT and CDR2 SNEGSKA (reference sequence). CDR3 nucleotide sequence: TGCAGTGCTAGACCCGGACAGGGTAGCAATCAGCCCCAGCATTTT. It encodes CSARPGQGSNQPQHF.